A selection of T cell receptor beta chains follows, all from one sample in a study of blood T cell repertoires in COVID-19. Some clones are missing from TCRdb's copy, which holds only in-frame ones; the method was immunoSEQ multiplex PCR. The sample gives under 250,000 clones, around four fifths of which show up once; about 4.6% is in the top ten. The material sequenced was PBMCs or T cells enriched from blood (not recorded which). Receptor source: a woman in her forties or fifties who had been exposed to COVID-19. CDR3s leave out the opening cysteine and the closing phenylalanine or tryptophan. A D gene is named only where the DNA matches it firmly.

V gene	CDR3 length	J gene	D gene	CDR3 protein
TRBV7-9	10	TRBJ1-4	.	ASQGQDEKLF
TRBV7-2	13	TRBJ2-5	.	ASSLDGGLGETQY
TRBV2	12	TRBJ2-7	.	ASSERAGTYEQY
TRBV15	11	TRBJ1-2	.	ATSFRGQSGYT
TRBV28	12	TRBJ2-7	.	ASTGELNTYEQY
TRBV19	15	TRBJ1-1	TRBD1	ASSIVPRQGMNTEAF
TRBV7-9	10	TRBJ2-5	.	ASEGGGETQY
TRBV7-2	12	TRBJ2-5	TRBD1	ASSSQTGGETQY
TRBV5-1	12	TRBJ2-1	.	ASGATDSYNEQF
TRBV5-6	12	TRBJ1-1	.	ASSLSVRPTEAF
TRBV5-1	12	TRBJ2-1	TRBD2	ASSVTSGGAEQF
TRBV29-1	12	TRBJ1-1	.	SVGGPPMNTEAF
TRBV27	11	TRBJ2-1	.	ASSLAQYNEQF
TRBV5-1	13	TRBJ1-4	TRBD1	ASSLGGQGIEKLF
TRBV24-1	11	TRBJ1-1	.	ASRAGGDTEAF
TRBV5-1	13	TRBJ2-1	TRBD1	ASSLEGQGRNEQF
TRBV19	12	TRBJ1-1	.	ASSMGHRITEAF
TRBV11-2	13	TRBJ1-5	.	ASSLSGERNQPQH
TRBV13	22	TRBJ2-6	.	ASSLGYRRKSRLLGLSGANVLT
TRBV5-1	12	TRBJ2-2	.	ASSVAANTGELF
TRBV3-1/TRBV3-2	15	TRBJ2-5	TRBD2	ASSPYYRTSGGETQY
TRBV12-5	14	TRBJ2-1	TRBD2	ASGLRLAGARNEQF
TRBV3-1/TRBV3-2	14	TRBJ2-5	TRBD2	ASSQAGRGVQETQY
TRBV4-3	13	TRBJ1-3	.	ASSQDTRAGNTIY
TRBV6-5	13	TRBJ1-1	.	ASEGSVDMNTEAF
TRBV5-1	14	TRBJ2-2	.	ASSPEGTVSYGELF
TRBV5-1	14	TRBJ2-1	.	ASSTLMGGGGNEQF
TRBV19	12	TRBJ1-1	.	ASSPISINTEAF
TRBV11-3	12	TRBJ2-1	TRBD1	ASSPQTGENEQF
TRBV5-1	13	TRBJ1-1	TRBD1	ASSLAGQGRTEAF
TRBV7-2	11	TRBJ1-2	TRBD1	ASSMDRGHGYT
TRBV6-5	9	TRBJ2-3	.	ASSSGDTQY
TRBV30	19	TRBJ2-3	TRBD2	AWSADIITTSGVLSTDTQY
TRBV19	11	TRBJ1-2	.	ASSPTRAHGYT
TRBV5-6	14	TRBJ1-4	.	ASSPTERTTNEKLF
TRBV7-2	13	TRBJ1-5	.	ASSPRPAYDQPQH
TRBV3-1/TRBV3-2	12	TRBJ1-1	TRBD1	ASSPGQANTEAF
TRBV5-5	14	TRBJ2-7	TRBD2	ASSLSGGGLPYEQY
TRBV23-1	13	TRBJ1-2	.	ASSQGPGVDYGYT
TRBV28	11	TRBJ1-3	.	ASKNSGENTIY
TRBV30	13	TRBJ1-1	TRBD1	AWRRTGAVDTEAF
TRBV19	10	TRBJ1-1	.	ATEEGGRGAF
TRBV7-9	14	TRBJ2-3	TRBD2	ASGTIAGVDTDTQY